The entry that follows covers one TCR beta chain sequence. Its ends do not fully match the called genes, so a read error is possible. This CDR3 has 15 residues. CDR1 is SGHVS and CDR2 is FNYEAQ in the germline V gene. In the original analysis: Amplification of reference gene primers was used by the study to estimate nucleated cell counts. The method was immunoSEQ multiplex PCR; TCRdb's version includes in-frame clones alone and lacks a portion of them. V and J calls and clone size are those listed in that table; D and trimming were worked out from the DNA. This table holds about 200,000 clones, approximately 82% found once. This sample was taken from a study of blood T cell repertoires in COVID-19. The wider study: The study drew acute and convalescent COVID-19 samples from the United States, Italy and Spain. PBMCs, B-cell-depleted T cells, or T cells were the source of the cDNA or gDNA that made up the material.

The chain links TRBV7-6 to TRBJ2-5; 8 nucleotides match TRBD2. This TCR came from a human donor with acute or convalescent COVID-19. The donor label of this sample is uncertain. Sample: peripheral blood. CDR3 in amino acids: CASSLGGAGGPPWHF. The DNA for the CDR3 is TGTGCCAGCAGCTTAGGGGGTGCGGGAGGCCCCCCCTGGCACTTC. Looking up the rest from reference TRBV7-6 and TRBJ2-5 gives the full variable domain: GAGVSQSPRYKVTKRGQDVALRCDPISGHVSLYWYRQALGQGPEFLTYFNYEAQQDKSGLPNDRFSAERPEGSISTLTIQRTEQRDSAMYRCASSLGGAGGPPWHFGPGTRLLVL.